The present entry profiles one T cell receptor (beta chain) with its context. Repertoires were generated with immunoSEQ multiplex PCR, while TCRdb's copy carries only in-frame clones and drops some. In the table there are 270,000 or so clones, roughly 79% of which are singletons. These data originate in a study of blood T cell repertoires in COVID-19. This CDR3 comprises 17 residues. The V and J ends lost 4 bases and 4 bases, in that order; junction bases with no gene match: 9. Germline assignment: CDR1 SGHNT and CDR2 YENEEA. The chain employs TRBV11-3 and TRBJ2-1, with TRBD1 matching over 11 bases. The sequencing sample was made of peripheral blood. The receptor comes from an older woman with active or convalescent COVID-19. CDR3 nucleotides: TGTGCCAGCAGCTCTTCTTGGGGGACAGGGGGATACAATGAGCAGTTCTTC. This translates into CASSSSWGTGGYNEQFF.